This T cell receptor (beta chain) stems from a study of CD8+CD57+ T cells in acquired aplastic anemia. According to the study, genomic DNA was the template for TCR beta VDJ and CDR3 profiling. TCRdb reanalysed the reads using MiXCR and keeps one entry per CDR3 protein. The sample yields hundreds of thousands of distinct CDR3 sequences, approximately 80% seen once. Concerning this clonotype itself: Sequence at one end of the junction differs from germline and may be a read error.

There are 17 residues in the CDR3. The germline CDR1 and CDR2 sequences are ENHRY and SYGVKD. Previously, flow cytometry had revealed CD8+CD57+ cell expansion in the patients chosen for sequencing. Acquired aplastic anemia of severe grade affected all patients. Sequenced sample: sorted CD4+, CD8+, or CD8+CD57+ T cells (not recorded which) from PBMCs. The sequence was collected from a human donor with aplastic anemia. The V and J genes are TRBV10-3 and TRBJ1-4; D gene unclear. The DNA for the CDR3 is TGTGCCATCAGGGAGTCTTCAGCAGAACAAATTAATGAAAAACTGGCTTTT. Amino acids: CAIRESSAEQINEKLAF.